The source of this TCR beta chain is a study of graft-versus-host responses after intestinal transplantation. Study background: Recipients were given multivisceral, liver-intestinal, or isolated intestinal transplants. Induction using anti-thymocyte globulin, followed by tacrolimus and steroids for 2 to 4 years, was given to all recipients. Study results and limitations: Maximum circulating GvH clone levels tracked with early post-transplant HvG decreases.

Trimming cost V 0 bases and J 3 bases, with 6 bases left between them. CDR1 MNHEY and CDR2 SVGAGI come from the germline V gene. This CDR3 contains 13 residues. The assay was immunoSEQ multiplex PCR, and TCRdb's table has in-frame clones only and misses some. The table includes 95,000 to 100,000 clones, 86% detected once. Worth noting for this clone: Its antigen is not known.

The rearrangement links TRBV6-5 to TRBJ2-7; D is unresolved. The TCR was taken from a human patient who received an intestinal transplant, so some T cells may come from the graft donor. Here the sequenced sample was PBMCs, taken 255 days after intestinal transplant. CDR3 DNA sequence: TGTGCCAGCAGTTACTCCGCCGGCTACGAGCAGTACTTC. It codes for CASSYSAGYEQYF.